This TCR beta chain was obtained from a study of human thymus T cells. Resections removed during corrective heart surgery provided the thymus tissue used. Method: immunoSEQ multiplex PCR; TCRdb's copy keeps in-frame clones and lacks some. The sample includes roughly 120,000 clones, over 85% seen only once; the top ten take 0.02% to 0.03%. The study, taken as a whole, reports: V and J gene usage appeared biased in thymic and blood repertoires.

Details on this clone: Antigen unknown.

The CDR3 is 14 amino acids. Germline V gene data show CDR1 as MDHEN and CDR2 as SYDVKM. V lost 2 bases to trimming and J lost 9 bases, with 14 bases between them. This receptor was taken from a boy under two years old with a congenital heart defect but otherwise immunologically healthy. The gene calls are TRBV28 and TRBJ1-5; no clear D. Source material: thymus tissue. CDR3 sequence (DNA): TGTGCCAGCAGTTTAGGAGGCGGACCGGCGCCCCAGCATTTT. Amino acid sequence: CASSLGGGPAPQHF.